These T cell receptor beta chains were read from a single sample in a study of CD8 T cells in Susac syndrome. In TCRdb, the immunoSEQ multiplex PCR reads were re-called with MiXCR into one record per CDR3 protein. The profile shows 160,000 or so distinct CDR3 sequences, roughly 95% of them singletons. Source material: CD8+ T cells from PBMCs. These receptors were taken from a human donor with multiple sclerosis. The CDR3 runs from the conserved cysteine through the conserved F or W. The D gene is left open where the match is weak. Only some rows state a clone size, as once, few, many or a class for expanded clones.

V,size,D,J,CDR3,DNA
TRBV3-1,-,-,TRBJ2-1,CASSLLKSSYNEQFF,TGTGCCAGCAGCCTTCTGAAAAGCTCCTACAATGAGCAGTTCTTC
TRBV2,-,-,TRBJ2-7,CASSGNQYF,TGTGCCAGCAGCGGAAACCAGTACTTC
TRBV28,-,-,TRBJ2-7,CASSLRDNSLEQYF,TGTGCCAGCAGTTTAAGGGACAACTCCCTCGAGCAGTACTTC
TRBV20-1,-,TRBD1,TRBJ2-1,CSARDQGTGEYGFYNEQFF,TGCAGTGCTAGAGATCAAGGGACAGGGGAGTACGGCTTCTACAATGAGCAGTTCTTC
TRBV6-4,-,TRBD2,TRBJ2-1,CASTSGGVVDEQFF,TGTGCCAGCACTAGCGGAGGCGTCGTCGATGAGCAGTTCTTC
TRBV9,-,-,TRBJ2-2,CASTPGARNTGELFF,TGTGCCAGCACTCCCGGGGCGAGGAACACCGGGGAGCTGTTTTTT
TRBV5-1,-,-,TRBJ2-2,CASPSNTGELFF,TGCGCCAGCCCGTCGAACACCGGGGAGCTGTTTTTT
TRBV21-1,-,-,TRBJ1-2,CARTWAGGLNYGYTF,TGTGCCAGAACATGGGCCGGGGGTCTAAACTATGGCTACACCTTC
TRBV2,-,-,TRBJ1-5,CASSASQAGQPQHF,TGTGCCAGCAGCGCTTCACAGGCGGGTCAGCCCCAGCATTTT
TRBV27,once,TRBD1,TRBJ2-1,CASSLFGQGSNEQFF,TGTGCCAGCAGTTTATTTGGACAGGGTTCCAATGAGCAGTTCTTC
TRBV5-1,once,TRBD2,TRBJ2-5,CASSLVPGGLQETQYF,TGCGCCAGCAGCTTGGTGCCGGGAGGTCTCCAAGAGACCCAGTACTTC
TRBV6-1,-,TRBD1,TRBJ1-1,CASSFWTGGKNTEAFF,TGTGCCAGCAGCTTTTGGACAGGGGGCAAGAACACTGAAGCTTTCTTT
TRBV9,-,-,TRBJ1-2,CASSANRGSVLGGYTF,TGTGCCAGCAGCGCGAACAGAGGATCGGTTCTGGGTGGCTACACCTTC
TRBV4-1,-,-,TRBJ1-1,CASSQVRGSEAFF,TGCGCCAGCAGCCAAGTCCGGGGGAGTGAAGCTTTCTTT
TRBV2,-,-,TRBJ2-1,CASRAPDSQWGEQFF,TGTGCCAGCAGGGCCCCAGACTCCCAGTGGGGTGAGCAGTTCTTC
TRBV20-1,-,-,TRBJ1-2,CSAEKGYGYTF,TGCAGTGCTGAGAAGGGCTATGGCTACACCTTC
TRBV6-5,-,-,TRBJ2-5,CASSYWAGTGQTQYF,TGTGCCAGCAGTTACTGGGCCGGAACGGGGCAGACCCAGTACTTC
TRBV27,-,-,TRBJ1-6,CASSRYNSPLHF,TGTGCCAGCAGCCGCTATAATTCACCCCTCCACTTT
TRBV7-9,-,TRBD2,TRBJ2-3,CASSSRTSGAADTQYF,TGTGCCAGCAGCTCACGGACTAGCGGGGCCGCAGATACGCAGTATTTT
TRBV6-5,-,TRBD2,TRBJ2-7,CASNQRGASEQYF,TGTGCCAGCAATCAGCGGGGGGCTTCCGAGCAGTACTTC
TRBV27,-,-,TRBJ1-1,CASSLSLGGTEAFF,TGTGCCAGCAGTTTATCCTTGGGTGGCACTGAAGCTTTCTTT
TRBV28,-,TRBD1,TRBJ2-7,CASSSGGEQYF,TGTGCCAGCAGTTCAGGGGGCGAGCAGTACTTC
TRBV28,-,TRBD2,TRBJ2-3,CASSGGAGVTDTQYF,TGTGCCAGCAGCGGGGGGGCGGGAGTGACAGATACGCAGTATTTT
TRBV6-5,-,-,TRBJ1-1,CASSYSLGDVMNTEAFF,TGTGCCAGCAGTTACTCGTTAGGGGACGTCATGAACACTGAAGCTTTCTTT
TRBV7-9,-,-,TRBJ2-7,CASSLSPENPYEQYF,TGTGCCAGCAGCTTATCTCCAGAGAACCCCTACGAGCAGTACTTC
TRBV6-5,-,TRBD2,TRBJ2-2,CASSKLAGGTGELFF,TGTGCCAGCAGTAAACTAGCGGGGGGGACCGGGGAGCTGTTTTTT
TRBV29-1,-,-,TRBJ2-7,CSVEGSLIGEQYF,TGCAGCGTTGAAGGATCGCTAATCGGGGAGCAGTACTTC
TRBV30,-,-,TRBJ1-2,CAWSVMDGYGYTF,TGTGCCTGGAGTGTAATGGATGGCTATGGCTACACCTTC
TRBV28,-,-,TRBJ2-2,CASSLTGAANTGELFF,TGTGCCAGCAGTTTGACAGGAGCTGCGAACACCGGGGAGCTGTTTTTT
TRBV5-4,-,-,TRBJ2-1,CASSFGVPPGNEQFF,TGTGCCAGCAGCTTCGGGGTGCCCCCAGGCAATGAGCAGTTCTTC
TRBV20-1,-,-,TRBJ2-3,CSASASELQYF,TGCAGTGCTAGCGCGAGTGAACTGCAGTATTTT
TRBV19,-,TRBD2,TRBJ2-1,CASSIELAGGDEQFF,TGTGCCAGTAGTATTGAGCTAGCGGGAGGGGATGAGCAGTTCTTC
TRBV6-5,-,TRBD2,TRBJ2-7,CASSYSLASGLAVGEQYF,TGTGCCAGCAGTTACTCGTTGGCTAGCGGGCTCGCTGTCGGAGAGCAGTACTTC
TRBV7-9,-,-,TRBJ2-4,CASSPGAAKNIQYF,TGTGCCAGCAGCCCAGGGGCGGCCAAAAACATTCAGTACTTC
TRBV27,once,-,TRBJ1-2,CASSLSRSSYGYTF,TGTGCCAGCAGTTTATCGAGGAGTAGCTATGGCTACACCTTC
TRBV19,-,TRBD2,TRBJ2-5,CASSTGLAGAGETQYF,TGTGCCAGTAGTACCGGACTAGCGGGGGCCGGGGAGACCCAGTACTTC
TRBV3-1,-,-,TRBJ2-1,CASSQAFLDYEQFF,TGTGCCAGCAGCCAAGCTTTCCTTGATTATGAGCAGTTCTTC
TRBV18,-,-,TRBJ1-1,CASSMGYGTEAFF,TGTGCCAGCTCAATGGGGTATGGCACTGAAGCTTTCTTT
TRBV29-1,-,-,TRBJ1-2,CSVEAFGSNYGYTF,TGCAGCGTTGAAGCTTTCGGGTCTAACTATGGCTACACCTTC
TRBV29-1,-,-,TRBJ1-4,CSVAPLRLGEKLFF,TGCAGCGTTGCCCCCCTCCGACTTGGGGAAAAACTGTTTTTT
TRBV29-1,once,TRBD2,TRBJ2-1,CSVVGVPAGDYNEQFF,TGCAGCGTTGTCGGGGTCCCGGCGGGGGACTACAATGAGCAGTTCTTC
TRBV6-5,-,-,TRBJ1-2,CASRSSTHYGYTF,TGTGCCAGCAGGAGCTCGACTCACTATGGCTACACCTTC
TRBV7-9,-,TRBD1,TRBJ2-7,CASSLQGQYEQYF,TGTGCCAGCAGCCTACAGGGACAGTACGAGCAGTACTTC
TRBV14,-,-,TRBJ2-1,CASSQAGSAAGASDNEQFF,TGTGCCAGCAGCCAGGCCGGATCAGCCGCGGGGGCCTCGGACAATGAGCAGTTCTTC
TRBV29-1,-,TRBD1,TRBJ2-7,CSVETGTAYEQYF,TGCAGCGTTGAGACCGGGACAGCCTACGAGCAGTACTTC
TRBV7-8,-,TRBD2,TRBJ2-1,CASSLPGTSNEQFF,TGTGCCAGCAGCTTACCCGGGACTAGCAATGAGCAGTTCTTC
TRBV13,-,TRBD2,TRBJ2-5,CASSMSGRAEAVGETQYF,TGTGCCAGCAGTATGAGCGGGAGGGCCGAGGCGGTTGGAGAGACCCAGTACTTC
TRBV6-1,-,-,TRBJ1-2,CASSESGADRYGYTF,TGTGCCAGCAGTGAATCGGGTGCCGATCGCTATGGCTACACCTTC
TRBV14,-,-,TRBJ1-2,CASSQSGQPYYGYTF,TGTGCCAGCAGCCAATCGGGACAACCTTACTATGGCTACACCTTC
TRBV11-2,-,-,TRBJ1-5,CASSLVPNPGEDQPQHF,TGTGCCAGCAGCTTAGTCCCGAACCCGGGGGAAGATCAGCCCCAGCATTTT
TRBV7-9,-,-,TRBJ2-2,CASSLRPDNTGELFF,TGTGCCAGCAGCTTAAGGCCCGATAACACCGGGGAGCTGTTTTTT
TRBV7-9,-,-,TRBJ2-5,CASSTRDEYQETQYF,TGTGCCAGCAGCACCCGGGACGAGTACCAAGAGACCCAGTACTTC
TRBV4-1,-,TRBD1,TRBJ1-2,CASSPPGQAYGYTF,TGCGCCAGCAGCCCGCCGGGACAGGCATATGGCTACACCTTC
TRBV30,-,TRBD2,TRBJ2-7,CAWRLSGMLTEQYF,TGTGCCTGGAGACTAAGCGGGATGCTTACCGAGCAGTACTTC
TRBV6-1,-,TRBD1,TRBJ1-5,CASTGRWDRNQPQHF,TGTGCCAGCACTGGGAGATGGGACAGGAATCAGCCCCAGCATTTT